This TCR beta chain was sequenced during a study of OX40 agonist ivuxolimab in advanced cancers. This clone was detected once. Antigen: not known. V gave up 4 bases and J gave up 4 bases, with 20 bases separating them. CDR3 length equals 18 residues. The germline V gene encodes CDR1 LNHDA and CDR2 SQIVND (reference sequence). Using immunoSEQ multiplex PCR, the repertoire was profiled, and TCRdb retains in-frame clones only, with some absent. The sample lists tens of thousands of clones; roughly 80% were seen once. Study-wide results and caveats: Among expanded peripheral T cells, antigen specificity went undetermined. On average, CD8+ T cells had more expanded clones than CD4+.

The specimen was CD4+ or CD8+ T cells sorted from blood, collected in a trial of the OX40 agonist ivuxolimab. The sequence came from an adult with an advanced solid tumor such as melanoma, head and neck, liver or kidney cancer. The chain carries TRBV19 and TRBJ2-6, with D maybe TRBD2 (6 bases). CDR3 in amino acids: CASSTGGDWGYGANVLTF. Here the CDR3 DNA reads TGTGCCAGTAGTACTGGCGGGGATTGGGGGTACGGGGCCAACGTCCTGACTTTC.